This T cell receptor beta chain was documented in a study of beta chain features in type 1 diabetes (dated 2018 in TCRdb). For context, the study as a whole: Mean age, gender distribution, total cell number and subset yield were not different between patients and healthy donors. Across all samples, some 110,000,000 sorted cells were examined, and cell number per subset correlated strongly with RNA yield. The study compared the TCRB repertoires of sorted circulating CD4+ T cell subsets in recently diagnosed type 1 diabetes patients with those in matched healthy donors. Regulatory and stem cell-like memory subsets were isolated from only 8 patients and roughly eight healthy donors, whereas naive and central memory subsets came from all 28 donors.

Study-wide conclusions, independent of this receptor: Sequencing cDNA rather than genomic DNA could over-represent highly expressing activated cells, although activation and CD3 levels did not differ between groups. Because small numbers of individuals were included in the HLA sub-analyses, any influence of HLA type on TCRB rearrangement was left unresolved. At VDJ recombination sites, patients with type 1 diabetes made fewer insertions and deleted more nucleotides, a pattern implying thymic rearrangement abnormalities. PCR might favor shorter templates, but patient and control samples were amplified and corrected together, so any skew would affect both groups equally. Naive, central memory and regulatory TCRB repertoires appeared to be more alike among patients than among healthy donors. A moderate but significant shortening of TCRB CDR3 length was observed in type 1 diabetes patients in all four CD4+ subsets.

The entire amount of isolated RNA was reverse transcribed using the High Capacity cDNA Reverse Transcription Kit, so the sequenced TCRB transcripts were expressed ones. Deep immunoSEQ sequencing was performed on naive, central memory and regulatory T cell samples, with an average of around 3.4 million total reads per sample. After sorted cells were lysed in RLT buffer, RNA was extracted with DNase-treated RNeasy Micro or Mini kits, with the choice depending on cell number. To prevent cross-contamination, each cell subset was processed individually, whereas patient and healthy donor samples were processed jointly. Using the immunoSEQ multiplex PCR, TCRB sequences were amplified from cDNA into 87-bp fragments spanning the CDR3 region. Sequencing of the amplicons was done on the Illumina HiSeq platform. The authors processed their data as follows. PCR bias was computationally corrected using synthetic template baselines, reads within Hamming distance 2 were collapsed, and singletons that could not be merged were discarded. Reads were aligned to IMGT to assign V, D and J genes, CDR3 length, and insertions or deletions at six rearrangement sites. Within each subset, clonotype counts were normalized to sorted cell number, and only after that were true diversity and Gini coefficients computed with the tcR R package. Repertoire sharing was quantified using the overlap coefficient calculated on TCRB nucleotide sequences. As a proxy for the pre-selection repertoire, out-of-frame TCRB sequences from naive cells were analyzed. Entries here come from immuneACCESS through TCRdb and include only in-frame sequences with V and J called. Some clones fail to appear in such tables; in the studies checked, an unresolved V gene covers under half of the shortfall, and the cause of the remainder is unknown. D and trimming come from the DNA, and the V and J calls and clone size come from that table. The sample table contains 250,000 to 350,000 clones; only one count was recorded for roughly an eighth of them. The top ten constitute more than 0.015% of the sample.

This clone was seen more than once but under ten times. Its cognate antigen has yet to be identified. It has no much larger one-base neighbor in the sample; base qualities were not kept. A single peripheral blood draw of around 0.11 L on average was collected from each donor into heparinised tubes. A BD FACSAria II was used to sort naive, central memory, regulatory and stem cell-like memory CD4+ T cells with a panel that included CD45RO, CCR7, CD25, CD127, CD95 and CD27. All sorted populations exceeded 98% purity. PBMCs were isolated immediately by Lymphoprep density gradient centrifugation and stained directly without culture. So that batch effects would be minimized, each experiment stained and sorted samples in pairs, pairing one healthy donor with one patient. Between the V and J ends, shortened by 4 bases and 4 bases respectively, the junction contains 11 bases. The CDR3 covers 14 residues, taking in both the cysteine and the phenylalanine. CDR3 DNA is the only sequence kept; it has 42 bases, read in frame from the first base. For CDR1 and CDR2, the germline V gene (reference sequence) lists LNHDA and SQIVND.

The sequence is built from TRBV19 and TRBJ2-1, with no confident D gene call. The receptor was isolated from a young man with type 1 diabetes. The sequencing sample was made of naive CD4+ T cells from blood. This specimen's cell subset or site label, per the study, means: true naive CD4+ T cells. The CDR3 reads CASSKLPTYNEQFF. In nucleotide form, the sequence is TGTGCCAGTAGTAAACTACCGACGTACAATGAGCAGTTCTTC.